This T cell receptor (beta chain) is from a study of somatic mutations in cytotoxic T cells in rheumatoid arthritis. Positively selected by magnetic beads, CD4+ and CD8+ cells were purity-checked by flow cytometry. TCRdb keeps only in-frame clones here, not all; method: immunoSEQ multiplex PCR. The sample consists of around 12,000 clones, 60% to 80% of them appearing once. The source material was CD8+ T cells sorted from blood. The sequence was collected from a man aged 50 to 59 in good health.

The CDR3 sequence: CASSSPEGEPAGELFF. CDR3 sequence (DNA): TGTGCCAGCAGCTCCCCGGAGGGGGAGCCTGCCGGGGAGCTGTTTTTT. V usage is TRBV5-4 and J usage is TRBJ2-2; D assignment may be TRBD1 or TRBD2 (6 bases each). Germline V CDR1 and CDR2: SGHNT, YYREEE (reference sequence). The CDR3 is 16 amino acids. The V gene lost 3 bases and the J gene lost 6 bases, with 18 bases spanning the gap.